Below, 11 T cell receptor beta chains from the same sample are listed, as sequenced in a study of blood T cell repertoires in COVID-19. Clones were sequenced by immunoSEQ multiplex PCR, and TCRdb holds only the in-frame ones, with some missing. This sample has approximately 240,000 clones; about 88% occur once, and the top ten carry 2% to 2.5%. Material for sequencing was peripheral blood. These TCRs come from a woman in her thirties or forties who had recovered from COVID-19.

The V call is TRBV29-1, the J call TRBJ2-7; D remains unclear. Trimming left V 0 bases short and J 4 bases short, with 7 bases between. CDR1 is SQVTM and CDR2 is ANQGSEA in the germline V gene. The CDR3 is 12 amino acids. This CDR3 is CSVEEAGYEQYF. DNA for the CDR3: TGCAGCGTTGAAGAAGCAGGTTACGAGCAGTACTTC.

This chain connects TRBV3-1 (or the pseudogene TRBV3-2) to TRBJ2-2, with 10 bases identical to TRBD2. The CDR3 is made up of 17 amino acids. The trim removed 0 bases at V and 6 bases at J, leaving 7 bases unmatched. Germline V gene lookup returns CDR1 LGHDT and CDR2 YNNKEL (reference sequence). DNA of the CDR3: TGTGCCAGCAGCCAAGAGGGCCAGCGGGGGGGCCCCGGGGAGCTGTTTTTT. Protein: CASSQEGQRGGPGELFF.

This clone has just one count. The J gene is TRBJ2-3, the V gene TRBV2; the D is unclear. Germline assignment: CDR1 SNHLY and CDR2 FYNNEI. The CDR3 extends over 16 amino acids. Trimming took 0 bases from V and 0 from J, leaving 10 bases between them. CDR3 amino acids: CASSEAETPSTDTQYF. CDR3 DNA: TGTGCCAGCAGTGAAGCGGAGACTCCGAGCACAGATACGCAGTATTTT.

This sequence joins TRBV30 and TRBJ2-5; the match to TRBD1 covers 7 bases. J gave up 5 bases and V 7 bases, and 4 bases lay outside the gene matches. This CDR3 has 11 amino acids. Germline V gene lookup returns CDR1 GTSNPN and CDR2 SVGIG (reference sequence). The CDR3 reads CALGQRETQYF. CDR3 nucleotide sequence: TGTGCCTTGGGACAGCGCGAGACCCAGTACTTC.

This clone was counted a few times. V is TRBV3-1 (or the pseudogene TRBV3-2) and J is TRBJ2-5, with TRBD1 identical over 10 bases. Trimming at V came to 4 bases and at J to 5 bases, leaving 10 bases not matched to a gene. The CDR3 contains 16 residues. The germline V gene encodes CDR1 LGHDT and CDR2 YNNKEL (reference sequence). The CDR3 DNA follows: TGTGCCAGCAGCCCTGGACAGGGGGGACGATTGGAGACCCAGTACTTC. Translation: CASSPGQGGRLETQYF.

The chain uses TRBV19 and TRBJ2-2, with a tentative D call TRBD2 (6 bases). V was cut by 4 bases and J by 0 bases, with 6 bases left in between. The CDR3 runs to 14 residues. CDR1 and CDR2 (germline): LNHDA, SQIVND (reference sequence). The CDR3 loop is CASSSGTNTGELFF. The CDR3 nucleotides are TGTGCCAGTAGTAGCGGGACGAACACCGGGGAGCTGTTTTTT.

This rearrangement joins TRBV6-1 to TRBJ2-7; 9 nucleotides align to TRBD1. V lost 3 bases and J lost 2; bases outside the gene matches: 5. The germline V gene has CDR1 MNHNS and CDR2 SASEGT. The CDR3 is 15 residues long. CDR3 residues: CASSEPGQGTYEQYF. DNA for the CDR3: TGTGCCAGCAGTGAGCCGGGACAGGGTACCTACGAGCAGTACTTC.

This rearrangement joins TRBV6-5 to TRBJ2-1; 10 nucleotides line up with TRBD2. V was clipped by 2 bases and J by 0 bases; unmatched bases: 1. This CDR3 spans 16 amino acids. Germline V gives CDR1 MNHEY, CDR2 SVGAGI. DNA of the CDR3: TGTGCCAGCAGTTACACTAGCGGGATCTCCTACAATGAGCAGTTCTTC. Its protein is CASSYTSGISYNEQFF.

The V and J genes are TRBV4-3 and TRBJ1-2, with D possibly TRBD1 on 5 matching bases. The CDR3 sequence is 15 residues long. V dropped 1 base and J dropped 10 bases, with 19 bases sitting between them. CDR1 and CDR2 (germline): LGHNA, YSLEER. CDR3 region: CASSQAWGEGSVYTF. CDR3 DNA sequence: TGCGCCAGCAGCCAAGCCTGGGGGGAGGGATCCGTCTACACCTTC.

The rearrangement joins TRBV5-4 to TRBJ2-3; TRBD2 aligns across 9 bases. The CDR3 sequence is 13 residues long. CDR1 SGHNT and CDR2 YYREEE come from the germline V gene (reference sequence). Trimming took 2 bases from V and 8 from J; bases not matched to a gene: 3. The CDR3 DNA reads as TGTGCCAGCAGCTTAGCGGGAGGAGGTACGCAGTATTTT. It is translated as CASSLAGGGTQYF.

The J gene is TRBJ2-7, the V gene TRBV28; D possibly corresponds to TRBD2 (5 bases). The V end lost 3 bases, the J end lost 3 bases, and 9 bases lay between the germline ends. The germline CDR1 and CDR2 sequences are MDHEN and SYDVKM. CDR3 length: 13 amino acids. The CDR3 nucleotides read TGTGCCAGCAGTTTGGCGGGCGGCTACGAGCAGTACTTC. This gives the protein CASSLAGGYEQYF.